This T cell receptor beta chain was captured in a study of cytotoxic CD8 clonotypes in ibrutinib-treated CLL. Study details: Researchers reported about 10 relapsed/refractory and about 14 treatment-naive patients, roughly 17 of them IGHV unmutated. Samples had a mean of around 280,000 productive templates and 90,000 or so productive rearrangements. The study's findings and limits: Sustained-remission and progressing patients' sampling times differed. Clonality showed a rise at ibrutinib response that reversed toward baseline at progression.

This clone was counted between two and nine times. What it binds is not known. Some clones are missing from TCRdb's copy, which holds only in-frame ones; the method was immunoSEQ multiplex PCR. The data show 300,000 or so clones, over 55% seen once. The specimen comprised PBMCs, sampled after 36 months of ibrutinib treatment. This clonotype was obtained from a human donor with chronic lymphocytic leukemia.

In nucleotides, the CDR3 is TGTGCCAGCAGTTTTGTCCTAGGGGTGACCGGGGAGCTGTTTTTT. Translation: CASSFVLGVTGELFF. This sequence joins TRBV27 and TRBJ2-2; weak D call: TRBD1 (5 bases). V was cut by 3 bases and J by 5 bases, with 13 bases left in between. CDR3 length equals 15 residues. Germline V gene sequence: CDR1 MNHEY, CDR2 SMNVEV (reference sequence).